This TCR beta chain was observed in a study of shared clonotypes between healthy human individuals. Clones were read by immunoSEQ multiplex PCR, and TCRdb kept only the in-frame ones, dropping some. The sample records about 1.5 million clones, 95% to 99% being singletons. The sequence came from a man between 25 and 39 years old in good health. The sequencing sample was made of naive CD4+ T cells sorted from blood. The subset denotes: CD45RA+ positively selected.

The CDR3 DNA is TGCGCCAGCAGTATAGCGGGGCCCAATGAGCAGTTCTTC. Protein sequence: CASSIAGPNEQFF. The V gene is TRBV5-1, the J gene TRBJ2-1, with 8 bases fitting TRBD2. CDR1 is SGHRS, CDR2 YFSETQ, per germline. The V gene end was trimmed by 5 bases and the J gene end by 6 bases; junction bases not matched to a gene: 4. This CDR3 contains 13 residues.